This is a list of T cell receptor beta chains from one sample in a study of lymphopenia after photon versus proton radiotherapy. Assay used: immunoSEQ multiplex PCR; TCRdb lists only in-frame clones, some missing. This sample carries tens of thousands of clones, 85% to 90% of them seen once, and the ten largest clones take 2.2%. The sequencing here drew on peripheral blood, taken from a patient treated with photon-based radiotherapy. Source of these receptors: a man in his forties with gastric cancer. Both conserved end residues are part of each CDR3. A D gene is named only where the DNA matches it firmly. The size field is filled for only some rows; it gives once, few, many or a size class.

j_call clone_size d_call v_call cdr3_nt cdr3_aa
TRBJ2-5 NA TRBD2 TRBV18 TGTGCCAGCTCACCCCCGCGTTTAAGAGCGGGGGGGGCGATTAGTCAAGAGACCCAGTACTTC CASSPPRLRAGGAISQETQYF
TRBJ2-7 NA NA TRBV11-2 TGTGCCAGCAGCTTAATTTCCTCCTACGAGCAGTACTTC CASSLISSYEQYF
TRBJ2-7 NA NA TRBV4-1 TGCGCCAGCAGCCAAGACCGGGCAGGGTCCTACGAGCAGTACTTC CASSQDRAGSYEQYF
TRBJ1-5 NA NA TRBV7-2 TGTGCCAGCAGCACCGGACAGTCTCTTAGCAATCAGCCCCAGCATTTT CASSTGQSLSNQPQHF
TRBJ1-4 NA TRBD1 TRBV5-1 TGCGCCAGCAGCTTGACGGGACCAGGACAGGGAACAACTAATGAAAAACTGTTTTTT CASSLTGPGQGTTNEKLFF
TRBJ2-2 NA TRBD1 TRBV30 TGTGCCTGGAGTAGAAGACAGGGCGGAGTGACCGGGGAGCTGTTTTTT CAWSRRQGGVTGELFF
TRBJ2-3 NA NA TRBV11-2 TGTGCCAGCAGCTTTACAGATACGCAGTATTTT CASSFTDTQYF
TRBJ1-1 NA NA TRBV4-3 TGCGCCAGCAGCCAAGGAGTCCTCATGAACACTGAAGCTTTCTTT CASSQGVLMNTEAFF
TRBJ2-3 once NA TRBV11-2 TGTGCCAGCAGCTTAGGGGGCCCCACAGATACGCAGTATTTT CASSLGGPTDTQYF
TRBJ1-5 NA NA TRBV6-1 TGTGCCAGCAGTGAAGGGGGCGTCAATCAGCCCCAGCATTTT CASSEGGVNQPQHF
TRBJ2-4 NA NA TRBV6-5 TGTGCCAGCAGCCGGGACAGCGGGGCCAAAAACATTCAGTACTTC CASSRDSGAKNIQYF
TRBJ1-3 NA NA TRBV7-2 TGTGCCAGCAGCTTATCTGGAAACACCATATATTTT CASSLSGNTIYF
TRBJ1-5 NA NA TRBV5-6 TGTGCCAGCAGCGCAAGACATATGGGTAATCAGCCCCAGCATTTT CASSARHMGNQPQHF
TRBJ2-2 NA NA TRBV7-3 TGTGCCAGCAGCTTAAGGCCGCGCGGACAGTTCGGTACCGGGGAGCTGTTTTTT CASSLRPRGQFGTGELFF
TRBJ2-7 NA NA TRBV5-8 TGTGCCAGCACCGACAGCTACGAGCAGTACTTC CASTDSYEQYF
TRBJ2-7 NA NA TRBV4-3 TGCGCCAGCAGCCAAAAGGGGATCGCCTACGAGCAGTACTTC CASSQKGIAYEQYF
TRBJ2-5 NA NA TRBV7-3 TGTGCCAGCAGCTTAACGGAGGGGGGAGAGACCCAGTACTTC CASSLTEGGETQYF
TRBJ1-1 NA NA TRBV19 TGTGCCAGTAGTATAGTCGGGACGACTGAAGCTTTCTTT CASSIVGTTEAFF
TRBJ2-7 NA TRBD1 TRBV18 TGTGCCAGCTCACGATGGACAGGGTTCTACGAGCAGTACTTC CASSRWTGFYEQYF
TRBJ1-1 NA NA TRBV7-8 TGTGCCAGCAGCTTAGCGCTTCGGTGGGGCATGAACACTGAAGCTTTCTTT CASSLALRWGMNTEAFF
TRBJ2-5 NA NA TRBV20-1 TGCAGTGGTCTGCAAGAGACCCAGTACTTC CSGLQETQYF
TRBJ2-3 NA NA TRBV7-6 TGTGCCAGCAGCTCACCGGGACATAGCACAGATACGCAGTATTTT CASSSPGHSTDTQYF
TRBJ1-4 NA NA TRBV5-5 TGTGCCAGCAGCTCCGGACAGAGTAATGAAAAACTGTTTTTT CASSSGQSNEKLFF
TRBJ1-2 NA TRBD1 TRBV2 TGTGCCAGCAGAGGGGGGACAGGGAGTGATGGCTACACCTTC CASRGGTGSDGYTF
TRBJ2-2 once NA TRBV5-4 TGTGCCAGCAGCTTTGGTAGGGGACCCACTAACACCGGGGAGCTGTTTTTT CASSFGRGPTNTGELFF
TRBJ2-1 once NA TRBV29-1 TGCAGCGTTGGGTTGTACAATGAGCAGTTCTTC CSVGLYNEQFF
TRBJ2-3 NA NA TRBV4-1 TGCGCCAGCGGCGGCAAGGGGCCTCGGGGGACAGATACGCAGTATTTT CASGGKGPRGTDTQYF
TRBJ2-4 NA NA TRBV2 TGTGCCAGCAGTGAAGCTAGCAACGCCAAAAACATTCAGTACTTC CASSEASNAKNIQYF
TRBJ2-7 once NA TRBV7-9 TGTGCCAGGACTTTCCCCTACGAGCAGTACTTC CARTFPYEQYF
TRBJ1-1 few NA TRBV2 TGTGCCAGCAGGTCTGGCGGGGTTTACACTGAAGCTTTCTTT CASRSGGVYTEAFF
TRBJ1-2 NA NA TRBV28 TGTGCCAGCAGTTCGGGCAGATCTAACTATGGCTACACCTTC CASSSGRSNYGYTF
TRBJ1-2 few NA TRBV9 TGTGCCAGCAGCACAGGGTTTGGCTACACCTTC CASSTGFGYTF
TRBJ2-1 once NA TRBV12-5 TGTGCTAGTGGTTTGGGTGGGTTCGAGCAGTTCTTC CASGLGGFEQFF
TRBJ2-3 NA TRBD2 TRBV2 TGTGCCAGTCGACCCGGCGGGGGGCACGGTACGCAGTATTTT CASRPGGGHGTQYF
TRBJ2-1 NA NA TRBV27 TGTGCCAGCAGGACCTTGACAGGGAGGGCCTACAATGAGCAGTTCTTC CASRTLTGRAYNEQFF
TRBJ2-3 NA NA TRBV5-1 TGCGCCAGCAGTACTAACACAGATACGCAGTATTTT CASSTNTDTQYF
TRBJ2-2 NA TRBD1 TRBV5-1 TGCGCCAGCAGCACCACAGGGGCGAGCACCGGGGAGCTGTTTTTT CASSTTGASTGELFF
TRBJ1-5 few NA TRBV10-3 TGTGCCATCAACGGGGGAGAGGGGCAGCCCCAGCATTTT CAINGGEGQPQHF
TRBJ2-2 NA TRBD2 TRBV9 TGTGCCAGCAGCTCACAAGCCGGGAGGGGAAACACCGGGGAGCTGTTTTTT CASSSQAGRGNTGELFF
TRBJ2-7 NA NA TRBV19 TGTGCCAGTTCCCCTAAGGAGTCGGTTTACTACGAGCAGTACTTC CASSPKESVYYEQYF
TRBJ2-7 NA NA TRBV5-1 TGCGCCAGCAGCTTCCCGGGCTCCTACGAGCAGTACTTC CASSFPGSYEQYF
TRBJ2-5 NA TRBD2 TRBV4-3 TGCGCCAGCAGCCATAGCGGGGGGGAAGGAGAGACCCAGTACTTC CASSHSGGEGETQYF
TRBJ2-7 once TRBD2 TRBV2 TGTGCCAGCATACCCTTGGGAACTAGCGATTACGAGCAGTACTTC CASIPLGTSDYEQYF